This T cell receptor (beta chain) originates from a study of T cells expressing NK-cell markers. General study points: Dominance of the CD3+CD56-NKG2C+ fraction by these clonotypes also held in a handful of donors. Whether the expanded NKG2C+ T cell clones recognized HCMV remained unclear.

From its re-call of the 5' RACE reads, TCRdb lists each CDR3 protein once, without DNA. Across about 5,000 distinct CDR3 sequences, the top ten clones capture over 12% of the sample. This clonotype is deemed medium-sized by its frequency. Antigen specificity is unknown. In germline, CDR1 is SGHRS, CDR2 YFSETQ. CDR3 size: 13 residues. The source of this sequence is a man aged 18 to 35 in good health. Sequenced: blood T cells: a sorted CD56 or NKG2C T cell subset, CD4+ or CD8+ T cells, or bulk PBMC T cells (not recorded which). The chain links TRBV5-1 to TRBJ2-5. CDR3 region: CASSLAAVGTQYF.